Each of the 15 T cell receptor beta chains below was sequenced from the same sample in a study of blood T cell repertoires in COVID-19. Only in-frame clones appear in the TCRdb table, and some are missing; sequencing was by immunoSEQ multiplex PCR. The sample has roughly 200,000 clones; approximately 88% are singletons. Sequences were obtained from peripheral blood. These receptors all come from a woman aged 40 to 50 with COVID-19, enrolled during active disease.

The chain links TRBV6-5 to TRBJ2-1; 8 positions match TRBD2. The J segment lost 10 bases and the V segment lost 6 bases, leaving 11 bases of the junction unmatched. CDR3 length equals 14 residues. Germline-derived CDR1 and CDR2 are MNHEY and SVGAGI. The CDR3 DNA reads TGTGCCAGCAGCAGCGGGGGCGCTGCGGGGGAGCAGTTCTTC. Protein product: CASSSGGAAGEQFF.

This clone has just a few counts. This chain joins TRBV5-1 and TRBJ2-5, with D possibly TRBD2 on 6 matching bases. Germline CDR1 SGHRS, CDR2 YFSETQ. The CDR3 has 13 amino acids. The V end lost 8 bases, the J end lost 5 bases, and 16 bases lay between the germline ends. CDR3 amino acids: CASSSSGGETQYF. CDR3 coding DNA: TGCGCCAGTTCTAGTAGCGGAGGGGAGACCCAGTACTTC.

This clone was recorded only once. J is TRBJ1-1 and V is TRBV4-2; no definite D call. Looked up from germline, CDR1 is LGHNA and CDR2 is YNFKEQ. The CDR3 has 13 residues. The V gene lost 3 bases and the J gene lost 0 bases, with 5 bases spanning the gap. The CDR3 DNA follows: TGTGCCAGCAGCCAGGAGCTGAACACTGAAGCTTTCTTT. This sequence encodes CASSQELNTEAFF.

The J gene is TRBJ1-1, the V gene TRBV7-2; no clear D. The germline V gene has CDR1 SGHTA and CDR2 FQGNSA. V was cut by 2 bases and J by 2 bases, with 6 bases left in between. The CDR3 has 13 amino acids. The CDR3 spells CASSLSQNTEAFF. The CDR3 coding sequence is TGTGCCAGCAGCTTATCACAAAACACTGAAGCTTTCTTT.

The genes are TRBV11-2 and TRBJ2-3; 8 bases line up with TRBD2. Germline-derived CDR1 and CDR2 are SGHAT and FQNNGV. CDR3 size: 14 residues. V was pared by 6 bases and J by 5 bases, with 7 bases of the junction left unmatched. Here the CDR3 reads CASSSSGSRDTQYF. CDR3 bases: TGTGCCAGCAGTTCCAGCGGGAGTAGAGATACGCAGTATTTT. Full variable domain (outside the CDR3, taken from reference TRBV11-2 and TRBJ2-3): EAGVAQSPRYKIIEKRQSVAFWCNPISGHATLYWYQQILGQGPKLLIQFQNNGVVDDSQLPKDRFSAERLKGVDSTLKIQPAKLEDSAVYLCASSSSGSRDTQYFGPGTRLTVL.

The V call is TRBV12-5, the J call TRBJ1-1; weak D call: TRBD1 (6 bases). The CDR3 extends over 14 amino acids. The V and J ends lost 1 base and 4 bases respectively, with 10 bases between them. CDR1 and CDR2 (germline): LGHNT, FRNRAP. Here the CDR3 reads CASGLGTGITEAFF. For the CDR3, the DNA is TGTGCTAGTGGTTTGGGCACAGGGATCACTGAAGCTTTCTTT.

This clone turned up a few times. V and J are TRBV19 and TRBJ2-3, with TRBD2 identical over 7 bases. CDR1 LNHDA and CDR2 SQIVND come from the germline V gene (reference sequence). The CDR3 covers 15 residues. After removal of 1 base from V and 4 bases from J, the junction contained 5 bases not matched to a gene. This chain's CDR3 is CASSIAAAGADTQYF. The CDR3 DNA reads TGTGCCAGTAGTATAGCGGCGGCGGGAGCAGATACGCAGTATTTT.

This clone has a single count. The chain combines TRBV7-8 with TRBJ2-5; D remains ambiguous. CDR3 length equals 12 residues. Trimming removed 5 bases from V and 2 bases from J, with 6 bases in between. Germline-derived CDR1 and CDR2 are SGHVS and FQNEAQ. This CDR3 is CASSARQETQYF. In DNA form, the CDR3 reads TGTGCCAGCAGCGCCCGGCAAGAGACCCAGTACTTC.

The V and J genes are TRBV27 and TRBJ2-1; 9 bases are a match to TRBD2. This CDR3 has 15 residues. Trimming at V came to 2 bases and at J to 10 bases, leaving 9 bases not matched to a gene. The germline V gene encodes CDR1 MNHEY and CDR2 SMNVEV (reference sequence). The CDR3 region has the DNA TGTGCCAGCAGTTTAGAGCCTAGCGGGACAGCGGAGCAGTTCTTC. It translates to CASSLEPSGTAEQFF.

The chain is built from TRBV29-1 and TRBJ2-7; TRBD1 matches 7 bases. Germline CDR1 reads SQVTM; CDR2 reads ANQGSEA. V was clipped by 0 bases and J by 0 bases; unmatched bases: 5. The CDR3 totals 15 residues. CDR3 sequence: CSVEDDRASSYEQYF. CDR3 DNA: TGCAGCGTTGAAGATGACAGGGCCAGCTCCTACGAGCAGTACTTC.

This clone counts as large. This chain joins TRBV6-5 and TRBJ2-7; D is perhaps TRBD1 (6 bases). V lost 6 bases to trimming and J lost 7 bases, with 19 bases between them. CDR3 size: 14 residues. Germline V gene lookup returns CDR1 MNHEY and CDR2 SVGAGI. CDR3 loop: CASRQDSSLREQYF. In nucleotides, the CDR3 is TGTGCCAGCAGGCAGGACAGCTCGCTCAGAGAGCAGTACTTC.

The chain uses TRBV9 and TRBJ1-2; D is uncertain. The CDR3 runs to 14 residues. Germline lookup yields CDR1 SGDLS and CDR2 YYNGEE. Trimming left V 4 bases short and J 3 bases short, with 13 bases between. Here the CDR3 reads CASSTPRGDYGYTF. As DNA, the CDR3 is TGTGCCAGCAGCACGCCGCGGGGAGACTATGGCTACACCTTC.

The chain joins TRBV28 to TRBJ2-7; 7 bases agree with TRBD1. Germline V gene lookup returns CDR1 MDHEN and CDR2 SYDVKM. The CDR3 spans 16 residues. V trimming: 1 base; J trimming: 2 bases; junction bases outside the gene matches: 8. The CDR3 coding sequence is TGTGCCAGCAGTTTATACGGGACAGCCAAACCCTACGAGCAGTACTTC. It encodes CASSLYGTAKPYEQYF.

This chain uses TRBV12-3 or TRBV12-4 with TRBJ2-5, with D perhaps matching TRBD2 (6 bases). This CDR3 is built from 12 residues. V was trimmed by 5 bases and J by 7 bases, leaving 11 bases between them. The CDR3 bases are TGTGCCAGCAGTATCGGGGGAGGGACCCAGTACTTC. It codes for CASSIGGGTQYF.

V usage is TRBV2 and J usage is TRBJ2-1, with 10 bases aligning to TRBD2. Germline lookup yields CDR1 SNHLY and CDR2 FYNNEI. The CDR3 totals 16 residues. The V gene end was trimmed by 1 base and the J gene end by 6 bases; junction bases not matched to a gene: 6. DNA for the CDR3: TGTGCCAGCAGTGAAGGCGCTAGCGGGAGCGGCAATGAGCAGTTCTTC. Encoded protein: CASSEGASGSGNEQFF.